These T cell receptor beta chains were read from a single sample in a study of T cells in Graves' hyperthyroidism and ophthalmopathy. Using its own MiXCR run on the multiplex PCR reads, TCRdb lists one record per CDR3 protein. The profile shows a few hundred thousand distinct CDR3 sequences, roughly 19% of them singletons. The specimen sequenced was blood. The origin of the receptors is a man aged 45 to 65 with Graves' ophthalmopathy. Each CDR3 is given with its conserved first and last residue. D genes are given only for firm matches. The size field is filled for only some rows; it gives once, few, many or a size class.

CDR3nt: TGTGCCAGCAGCGATGGATTACAGGCCCTAAGGGGGCTTAATTCACCCCTCCACTTT; CDR3aa: CASSDGLQALRGLNSPLHF; abundance: NA; v_gene: TRBV7-9; j_gene: TRBJ1-6; d_gene: TRBD1
CDR3nt: TGTGCCAGCAGTGAAGCGGGAGTGGACGGGGAGCTGTTTTTT; CDR3aa: CASSEAGVDGELFF; abundance: few; v_gene: TRBV2; j_gene: TRBJ2-2; d_gene: NA
CDR3nt: TGTGCCAGCAGTGAAATGAATAGCAATCAGCCCCAGCATTTT; CDR3aa: CASSEMNSNQPQHF; abundance: many; v_gene: TRBV2; j_gene: TRBJ1-5; d_gene: NA
CDR3nt: TGTGCCACCAGTGATTTGAACGGGGGGTCCTACGAGCAGTACTTC; CDR3aa: CATSDLNGGSYEQYF; abundance: NA; v_gene: TRBV24-1; j_gene: TRBJ2-7; d_gene: TRBD2
CDR3nt: TGTGCCAGCAGCTTTCGGACGCGAGATACGCAGTATTTT; CDR3aa: CASSFRTRDTQYF; abundance: NA; v_gene: TRBV7-9; j_gene: TRBJ2-3; d_gene: NA
CDR3nt: TGCGCCAGCAGTTATTCAGGGGCTAACACCGGGGAGCTGTTTTTT; CDR3aa: CASSYSGANTGELFF; abundance: few; v_gene: TRBV10-2; j_gene: TRBJ2-2; d_gene: NA
CDR3nt: TGTGCCAGCACCAACGGGGAGGGACCGACCCCCTACGAGCAGTACTTC; CDR3aa: CASTNGEGPTPYEQYF; abundance: many; v_gene: TRBV12-3/TRBV12-4; j_gene: TRBJ2-7; d_gene: TRBD2
CDR3nt: TGTGCCAGCAGCTTATTTCGGAGCAATGAGCAGTTCTTC; CDR3aa: CASSLFRSNEQFF; abundance: many; v_gene: TRBV11-1; j_gene: TRBJ2-1; d_gene: NA
CDR3nt: TGTGCCAGCAGTTACCGGGACCGAGACTCCTACGAGCAGTACTTC; CDR3aa: CASSYRDRDSYEQYF; abundance: NA; v_gene: TRBV6-6; j_gene: TRBJ2-7; d_gene: NA
CDR3nt: TGTGCCTGGAAGCCGACAGGGGTGGCTCAAGAGACCCAGTACTTC; CDR3aa: CAWKPTGVAQETQYF; abundance: many; v_gene: TRBV30; j_gene: TRBJ2-5; d_gene: TRBD1
CDR3nt: TGCAGTACCATGGGGGGGTCTGGAAACACCATATATTTT; CDR3aa: CSTMGGSGNTIYF; abundance: few; v_gene: TRBV20-1; j_gene: TRBJ1-3; d_gene: NA
CDR3nt: TGTGCCAGCAGACGGGACAGGATTTCACCCCTCCACTTT; CDR3aa: CASRRDRISPLHF; abundance: NA; v_gene: TRBV6-2/TRBV6-3; j_gene: TRBJ1-6; d_gene: TRBD1
CDR3nt: TGTGCCAGCAGCCCCTCCCTAGAGGAGACCCAGTACTTC; CDR3aa: CASSPSLEETQYF; abundance: many; v_gene: TRBV9; j_gene: TRBJ2-5; d_gene: NA
CDR3nt: TGTGCCAGCAGCTTAATGAGTAATAGCGGCCCCTCTGGCGGGAACACTGAAGCTTTCTTT; CDR3aa: CASSLMSNSGPSGGNTEAFF; abundance: NA; v_gene: TRBV7-3; j_gene: TRBJ1-1; d_gene: NA
CDR3nt: TGTGCCAGCAGTGACATCCCCGGCCAGATATATGGCTACACCTTC; CDR3aa: CASSDIPGQIYGYTF; abundance: few; v_gene: TRBV2; j_gene: TRBJ1-2; d_gene: NA
CDR3nt: TGTGCCATCAGTGGCTTTGGAGGCCTTGGCTATGGCTACACCTTC; CDR3aa: CAISGFGGLGYGYTF; abundance: few; v_gene: TRBV10-3; j_gene: TRBJ1-2; d_gene: NA
CDR3nt: TGTGCCTGGAGTACAGGGGGCACAGATACGCAGTATTTT; CDR3aa: CAWSTGGTDTQYF; abundance: NA; v_gene: TRBV30; j_gene: TRBJ2-3; d_gene: TRBD1
CDR3nt: TGTGCCAGCTCGCCCAGGGACTACTATTCTTACGAGCAGTACTTC; CDR3aa: CASSPRDYYSYEQYF; abundance: many; v_gene: TRBV18; j_gene: TRBJ2-7; d_gene: TRBD2
CDR3nt: TGTGCCAGCAGCCTTTTGGGACAGCAAGAGACCCAGTACTTC; CDR3aa: CASSLLGQQETQYF; abundance: NA; v_gene: TRBV5-4; j_gene: TRBJ2-5; d_gene: TRBD1
CDR3nt: TGTGCCAGCAGCGGACTAGCGGGAGGGAGCTCCTACAATGAGCAGTTCTTC; CDR3aa: CASSGLAGGSSYNEQFF; abundance: many; v_gene: TRBV28; j_gene: TRBJ2-1; d_gene: TRBD2
CDR3nt: TGTGCCAGCAGCCGCAGCGGGGTTGGACCCCACAATGAGCAGTTCTTC; CDR3aa: CASSRSGVGPHNEQFF; abundance: NA; v_gene: TRBV7-8; j_gene: TRBJ2-1; d_gene: TRBD2
CDR3nt: TGTGCCAGCACCCTTGGGGGGGTGAATTCACCCCTCCACTTT; CDR3aa: CASTLGGVNSPLHF; abundance: NA; v_gene: TRBV25-1; j_gene: TRBJ1-6; d_gene: NA
CDR3nt: TGTGCCAGCAGCCAAGGGGCGTCTGGAAACACCATATATTTT; CDR3aa: CASSQGASGNTIYF; abundance: many; v_gene: TRBV11-2; j_gene: TRBJ1-3; d_gene: NA
CDR3nt: TGCAGTGCTAGAGATTTCAGGGGCCAAGGGACTGAAGCTTTCTTT; CDR3aa: CSARDFRGQGTEAFF; abundance: many; v_gene: TRBV20-1; j_gene: TRBJ1-1; d_gene: NA
CDR3nt: TGTGCCAGCTCACCTGGTCTATCTCAAGAGACCCAGTACTTC; CDR3aa: CASSPGLSQETQYF; abundance: many; v_gene: TRBV18; j_gene: TRBJ2-5; d_gene: NA
CDR3nt: TGTGCCAGTAGACCCCGGACAGGGAGCTCTGGGGCCAACGTCCTGACTTTC; CDR3aa: CASRPRTGSSGANVLTF; abundance: few; v_gene: TRBV19; j_gene: TRBJ2-6; d_gene: TRBD1
CDR3nt: TGCAGTGCGACCCTAGCGGGAGTGGGGGCCGGGGAGCTGTTTTTT; CDR3aa: CSATLAGVGAGELFF; abundance: NA; v_gene: TRBV20-1; j_gene: TRBJ2-2; d_gene: TRBD2
CDR3nt: TGTGCCAGCAAGACTAGCGGGAGTACGCAGTATTTT; CDR3aa: CASKTSGSTQYF; abundance: NA; v_gene: TRBV6-1; j_gene: TRBJ2-3; d_gene: TRBD2
CDR3nt: TGTGCCAGCAGTAGAAGGGATAAACCCTCATCTAGCCCTTGGTATTGGTGTGACACTGAAGCTTTCTTT; CDR3aa: CASSRRDKPSSSPWYWCDTEAFF; abundance: many; v_gene: TRBV27; j_gene: TRBJ1-1; d_gene: NA
CDR3nt: TGTGCCAGCAGTTCTGAAAGAGACGGACGTGAATACGAGCAGTACTTC; CDR3aa: CASSSERDGREYEQYF; abundance: NA; v_gene: TRBV12-3/TRBV12-4; j_gene: TRBJ2-7; d_gene: NA
CDR3nt: TGTGCCAGCAGCCGAGTTATGGGGAACTACGAGCAGTACTTC; CDR3aa: CASSRVMGNYEQYF; abundance: many; v_gene: TRBV11-1; j_gene: TRBJ2-7; d_gene: NA
CDR3nt: TGTGCCATCAGTGAACAGTCGGCCCAAGAGACCCAGTACTTC; CDR3aa: CAISEQSAQETQYF; abundance: NA; v_gene: TRBV10-3; j_gene: TRBJ2-5; d_gene: NA
CDR3nt: TGTGCCAGCTCATCCGGGACAGGGAGCACAGATACGCAGTATTTT; CDR3aa: CASSSGTGSTDTQYF; abundance: NA; v_gene: TRBV18; j_gene: TRBJ2-3; d_gene: TRBD1
CDR3nt: TGTGCCAGCTCACTATCGACGCCCTCCGAAACTATTGCCCCTGATTACAATGAGCAGTTCTTC; CDR3aa: CASSLSTPSETIAPDYNEQFF; abundance: few; v_gene: TRBV18; j_gene: TRBJ2-1; d_gene: NA
CDR3nt: TGTGCCTGGAGTACCCTTTGGAGACAGGCCAACAGGAATTCACCCCTCCACTTT; CDR3aa: CAWSTLWRQANRNSPLHF; abundance: few; v_gene: TRBV30; j_gene: TRBJ1-6; d_gene: NA
CDR3nt: TGCGCCAGCAGCCAAGTTGAAGGCTCAGGCAATGAGCAGTTCTTC; CDR3aa: CASSQVEGSGNEQFF; abundance: many; v_gene: TRBV4-1; j_gene: TRBJ2-1; d_gene: NA
CDR3nt: TGTGCCAGCAGCTGGGGGACAGGGGGAGGTGAGCAGTTCTTC; CDR3aa: CASSWGTGGGEQFF; abundance: NA; v_gene: TRBV5-5; j_gene: TRBJ2-1; d_gene: TRBD1
CDR3nt: TGTGCCAGCAGCTTCAACGGACAGTACGAGCAGTACTTC; CDR3aa: CASSFNGQYEQYF; abundance: many; v_gene: TRBV7-8; j_gene: TRBJ2-7; d_gene: NA
CDR3nt: TGTGCCAGCAGTTCAGCTCGAGGCGGGACTCTCTACGAGCAGTACTTC; CDR3aa: CASSSARGGTLYEQYF; abundance: many; v_gene: TRBV6-5; j_gene: TRBJ2-7; d_gene: NA
CDR3nt: TGTGCCAGCTGTCTGTCTAGCGGGAGTTCCTACAATGAGCAGTTCTTC; CDR3aa: CASCLSSGSSYNEQFF; abundance: many; v_gene: TRBV28; j_gene: TRBJ2-1; d_gene: TRBD2
CDR3nt: TGTGCCAGCAGTTTTTTGGGGAGCAATCAGCCCCAGCATTTT; CDR3aa: CASSFLGSNQPQHF; abundance: many; v_gene: TRBV12-3/TRBV12-4; j_gene: TRBJ1-5; d_gene: NA
CDR3nt: TGTGCCAGCACCCCAGGGACCGCCTCTTTCTCTGGGGCCAACGTCCTGACTTTC; CDR3aa: CASTPGTASFSGANVLTF; abundance: few; v_gene: TRBV28; j_gene: TRBJ2-6; d_gene: NA
CDR3nt: TGTGCCACTTCAACGAGCGGGAGGGCCAATGAGCAGTTCTTC; CDR3aa: CATSTSGRANEQFF; abundance: few; v_gene: TRBV24-1; j_gene: TRBJ2-1; d_gene: TRBD2
CDR3nt: TGTGCCAGCAGCTTGATGGTCGGTGATACGCAGTATTTT; CDR3aa: CASSLMVGDTQYF; abundance: few; v_gene: TRBV5-5; j_gene: TRBJ2-3; d_gene: NA
CDR3nt: TGTGCCAGCTCACCGGCCGGCAATGAGCAGTTCTTC; CDR3aa: CASSPAGNEQFF; abundance: few; v_gene: TRBV18; j_gene: TRBJ2-1; d_gene: NA
CDR3nt: TGTGCCAGCAGCCGGACAGGGGCCTCCTATGGCTACACCTTC; CDR3aa: CASSRTGASYGYTF; abundance: NA; v_gene: TRBV7-2; j_gene: TRBJ1-2; d_gene: TRBD1
CDR3nt: TGTGCCAGCAGCTGGGTAAAGGGGACGAACACCGGGGAGCTGTTTTTT; CDR3aa: CASSWVKGTNTGELFF; abundance: many; v_gene: TRBV7-9; j_gene: TRBJ2-2; d_gene: NA
CDR3nt: TGTGCCAGCAGCTCGGGACTAGCAGAATACGAGCAGTACTTC; CDR3aa: CASSSGLAEYEQYF; abundance: many; v_gene: TRBV2; j_gene: TRBJ2-7; d_gene: TRBD2
CDR3nt: TGCAGTGCTCCGAGCGGGAGAGGCGTCAATGAGCAGTTCTTC; CDR3aa: CSAPSGRGVNEQFF; abundance: many; v_gene: TRBV20-1; j_gene: TRBJ2-1; d_gene: TRBD2
CDR3nt: TGTGCCAGCAGCCCAATTTCCGGGACCTCGGGCACCGGGGAGCTGTTTTTT; CDR3aa: CASSPISGTSGTGELFF; abundance: NA; v_gene: TRBV7-3; j_gene: TRBJ2-2; d_gene: NA
CDR3nt: TGTGCCAGCAGTCCCCCTGGGGTGGAAGAAAAACTGTTTTTT; CDR3aa: CASSPPGVEEKLFF; abundance: many; v_gene: TRBV28; j_gene: TRBJ1-4; d_gene: NA
CDR3nt: TGTGCCAGCAGCCAGTCAACCACCGGGGCCCAGTACTTC; CDR3aa: CASSQSTTGAQYF; abundance: many; v_gene: TRBV3-1; j_gene: TRBJ2-5; d_gene: NA